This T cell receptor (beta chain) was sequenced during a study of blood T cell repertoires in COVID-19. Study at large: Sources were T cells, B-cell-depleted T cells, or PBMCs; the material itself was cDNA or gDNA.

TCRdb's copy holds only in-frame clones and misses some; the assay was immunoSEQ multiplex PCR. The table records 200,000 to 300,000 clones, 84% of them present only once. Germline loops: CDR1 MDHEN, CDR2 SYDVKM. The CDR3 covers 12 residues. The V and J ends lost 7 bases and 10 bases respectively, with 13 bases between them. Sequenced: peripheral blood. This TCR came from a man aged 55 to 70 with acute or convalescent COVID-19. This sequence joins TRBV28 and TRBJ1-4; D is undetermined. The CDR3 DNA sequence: TGTGCCAGCACCCTTCCTCCGGGAAAACTGTTTTTT. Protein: CASTLPPGKLFF.